The entry that follows covers one T cell receptor (beta chain) sequence. The data belong to a study of blood T cell repertoires in COVID-19. Sequenced by immunoSEQ multiplex PCR; TCRdb stores in-frame clones only, minus some. This sample carries more than 35,000 clones, approximately 86% of them seen once, and the ten largest clones take around 20%. This receptor was taken from a man in his 70s with acute or convalescent COVID-19. Sequencing was performed on peripheral blood.

The CDR3 is CASSPTGGHNEQFF. CDR3 coding DNA: TGTGCCAGCAGCCCGACAGGGGGCCACAATGAGCAGTTCTTC. This chain joins TRBV5-4 and TRBJ2-1, with 10 nucleotides matching TRBD1. The CDR3 extends over 14 amino acids. With 4 bases clipped from V and 5 bases from J, the junction kept 3 bases outside the gene matches. The germline V gene has CDR1 SGHNT and CDR2 YYREEE (reference sequence).